This T cell receptor beta chain was documented in a study of PD-L1 blockade in urothelial cancer (dated by TCRdb to about 2017). As for the study more broadly: All patients started therapy in about 2014 and received atezolizumab 1,200 mg intravenously every 3 weeks. Progression-free survival longer than 6 months counted as durable clinical benefit, and TCR features were additionally tested against both progression-free and overall survival. An ECOG performance status of 0 or 1 was recorded for the patients, and 0 to 3 prior chemotherapy regimens had been received by the patients. Pretreatment blood TCR-seq was available for nearly 30 patients, at least one posttreatment blood collection was obtained for some 25 patients, and tumor TCR-seq was available for some 25 patients. In the same patients, whole exome sequencing and RNA sequencing of pretreatment tumors were performed in addition to TCR sequencing. About 85% of the roughly 29 patients were males with bladder-origin urothelial cancer, and about 65% of the 29 reported a prior smoking history. The study was an exploratory multi-omic analysis of somatic, immune and clinical correlates of response to PD-L1 blockade with atezolizumab in urothelial cancer. Under ten patients reached durable clinical benefit, while some 19 patients did not. Pretreatment tumor samples and matched peripheral blood, collected serially before and after atezolizumab treatment, underwent TCR sequencing. Blood samples gave a median of around 140,000 T cells and tens of thousands of unique TCRs, with a median clonality of roughly 0.08. Blood samples were analyzed at two time points: 3 weeks after treatment start (second dose) and 6 weeks after treatment start. Paper-wide results and their limitations: Greater expansion of tumor-associated TCR clones in peripheral blood 3 weeks after the start of treatment was observed in patients with durable benefit (n ≈ 22, p = 0.022). Because the sample size was small (n of about 29) and many exploratory analyses were performed, the results are intended to be hypothesis-generating. A pretreatment peripheral blood TCR clonality below the median was linked to improved progression-free and overall survival.

To estimate absolute template abundance from read counts, synthetic TCR analog templates were spiked into each PCR. The immunoSEQ assay used bias-controlled V and J gene primers to amplify TCRbeta CDR3 regions from genomic DNA. Sequencing of rearranged TCRbeta segments was performed at approximately 20X coverage. The study's own analysis went as follows. Clustering was used to correct sequencing errors, and CDR3s were annotated against IMGT so that V, D and J genes could be assigned. Out-of-frame and stop-codon sequences were excluded, and only productive TCRbeta rearrangements were used in downstream analyses. Clonality was computed as one minus Shannon entropy normalized by the log of the number of unique productive sequences. Fisher's exact test with Benjamini-Hochberg correction, using a cutoff of adjusted p below 0.01, was how clones that differed between time points or between blood and tumor were identified. TCRdb took over this immuneACCESS table, retaining in-frame rearrangements with V and J assigned. Such tables are incomplete; in checked studies, under half of the missing clones stem from an unresolved V gene, and the remainder is unexplained. V and J calls and clone size are given by that table; D and trimming were obtained from the DNA. This sample lists tens of thousands of clones; roughly 77% were detected once. The ten biggest clones cover 1.6% of the sample.

With regard to this clone: No cognate antigen has been identified for it. The input lacks base qualities; no much larger clone sits a single base away.

Sample time point, as interpreted from the label and publication: pretreatment peripheral blood. A total of about 31 patients with locally advanced or metastatic urothelial carcinoma, treated at Memorial Sloan Kettering on a trial protocol, made up the cohort. Peripheral blood mononuclear cells were collected pretreatment and during treatment, with between 1 and 8 total time points per patient. The Qiagen DNeasy Blood extraction kit was used to purify genomic DNA from total PBMCs and tumor samples. PBMCs were collected pretreatment and during treatment, and were isolated and stored as previously described. The junction shows trimming of 5 bases on V and 6 bases on J, plus 20 bases between the germline ends. Reading the germline V gene (reference sequence) gives CDR1 SEHNR and CDR2 FQNEAQ. From the cysteine up to the phenylalanine, the CDR3 has a length of 15 residues. Of the read, only the CDR3 DNA is kept; its 45 bases are in frame from base 1.

The chain is made from TRBV7-9 and TRBJ2-7; TRBD1 is a weak D gene call, 6 bases matching. The sequencing here drew on PBMCs, taken around atezolizumab (anti-PD-L1) treatment. This TCR was recovered from a man aged 65-85 years with urothelial cancer. The CDR3 reads CASSPILGASSEQYF. The DNA is TGTGCCAGCAGCCCGATTTTGGGGGCATCAAGCGAGCAGTACTTC.